The clone carrying this T cell receptor (beta chain) was found once. This entry comes from a study of blood T cell repertoires in COVID-19. Assay used: immunoSEQ multiplex PCR; TCRdb lists only in-frame clones, some missing. Of roughly 280,000 clones in the sample, 88% were seen once. Germline V gives CDR1 MNHNY, CDR2 SVGAGI (reference sequence). V lost 5 bases to trimming and J lost 2 bases; unmatched junction nucleotides: 11. The CDR3 loop spans 16 amino acids. The receptor's source is a woman aged 30 to 39 with COVID-19, enrolled during active disease. Sequencing was performed on peripheral blood. The chain uses TRBV6-6 and TRBJ1-1; 7 bases fit TRBD1. The CDR3 nucleotides read TGTGCCAGCAGTCCCCGACCCACAGGGGACAACACTGAAGCTTTCTTT. As protein: CASSPRPTGDNTEAFF.